The entry below describes one T cell receptor beta chain. Antigen unknown. The entry originates in a study of T cells after yellow fever vaccination. For the study at large: Those fractions that held only low numbers of cells were prepared using the SMART-Seq v4 Ultra Low Input RNA kit.

The study's findings and limits: A weaker but faster secondary response was observed, peaking on day 5 versus 15.

A single record per CDR3 protein comes from TCRdb applying MiXCR to the 5' RACE reads. The profile shows roughly 310,000 distinct CDR3 sequences, 8.5% to 10% of them singletons. The V gene lost 2 bases and the J gene lost 4 bases, with 14 bases spanning the gap. The germline V gene has CDR1 SNHLY and CDR2 FYNNEI. The CDR3 contains 16 residues. The clonotype comes from a man between 18 and 35 years old who received the YFV17D yellow fever vaccine. This chain joins TRBV2 and TRBJ2-2; perhaps TRBD2 as D (5 bases). This specimen consisted of PBMCs, obtained on the day of the first yellow fever vaccination. The CDR3 sequence is CASSEFSGSFTGELFF. CDR3 coding DNA: TGTGCCAGCAGTGAATTCTCGGGATCCTTCACCGGGGAGCTGTTTTTT.